This T cell receptor beta chain was captured in a study of molecular identifiers for immune sequencing clone quantification. For the study at large: Replicate RNA came from approximately 20,000 or 100,000 naive CD8 cells and was split five ways, and four parts were sequenced.

Study results and limitations: Jurkat TCR RNA spiked in from one cell (amid about a million naive cells) was reportedly detectable. Highly expanded clone sizes could be underestimated by identical TCR molecules that share a barcode.

Naive CD8 library inputs spanned roughly 18,000 to 1,100,000 sorted cells and 10%, 30% or 50% RNA. As to this clonotype: Its antigen is not identified.

This CDR3 region has 17 residues. TCRdb ran MiXCR on the PCR reads and lists one entry per CDR3 protein. The sample comprises more than 450,000 distinct CDR3 sequences, about a fifth of which are singletons, and around 0.86% rests with the top ten. Sequenced sample: naive CD8+ T cells from blood, with Jurkat cell RNA spiked in. Subset of the sample: FACS-sorted CD8+CD4-CCR7+CD45RA+ naive T cells. This receptor was taken from a human donor in good health. Some libraries in this study had Jurkat cell RNA spiked in. The chain uses TRBV12-1 and TRBJ2-3; the table's D gene call, TRBD1, was not cross checked with the DNA. TRBV12-1 is a pseudogene. The CDR3 sequence: CASSFVNLWGSLDTQYF. As DNA, the CDR3 is TGTGCCAGCAGCTTTGTTAATTTGTGGGGGAGTCTTGATACGCAGTATTTT.